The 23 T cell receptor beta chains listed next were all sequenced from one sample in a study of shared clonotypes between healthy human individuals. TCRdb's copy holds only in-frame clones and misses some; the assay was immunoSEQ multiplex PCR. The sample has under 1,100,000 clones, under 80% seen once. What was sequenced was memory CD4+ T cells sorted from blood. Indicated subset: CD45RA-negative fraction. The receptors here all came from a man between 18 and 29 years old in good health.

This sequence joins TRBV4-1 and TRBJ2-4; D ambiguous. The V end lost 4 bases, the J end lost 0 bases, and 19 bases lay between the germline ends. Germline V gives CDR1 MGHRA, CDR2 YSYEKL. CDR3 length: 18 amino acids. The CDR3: CASSPGPTVGLAKNIQYF. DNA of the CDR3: TGCGCCAGCAGCCCCGGACCGACCGTGGGTCTAGCCAAAAACATTCAGTACTTC.

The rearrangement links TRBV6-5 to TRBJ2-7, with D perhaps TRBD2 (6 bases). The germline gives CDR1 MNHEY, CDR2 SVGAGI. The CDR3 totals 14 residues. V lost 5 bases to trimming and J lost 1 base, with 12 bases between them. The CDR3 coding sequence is TGTGCCAGCAGTCCCAGACGGGAGTCCTACGAGCAGTACTTC. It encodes CASSPRRESYEQYF.

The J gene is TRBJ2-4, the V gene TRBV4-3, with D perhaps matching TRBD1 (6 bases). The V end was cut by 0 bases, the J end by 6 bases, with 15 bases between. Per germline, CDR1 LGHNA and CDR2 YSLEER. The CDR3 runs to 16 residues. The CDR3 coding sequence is TGCGCCAGCAGCCAAGATTTTGTCAGGGGACGAAACATTCAGTACTTC. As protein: CASSQDFVRGRNIQYF.

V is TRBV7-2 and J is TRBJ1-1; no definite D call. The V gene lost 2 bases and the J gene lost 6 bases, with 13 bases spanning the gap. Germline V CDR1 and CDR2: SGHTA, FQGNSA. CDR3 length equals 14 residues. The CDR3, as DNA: TGTGCCAGCAGCTTATCGCTCAACACGGCTGAAGCTTTCTTT. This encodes CASSLSLNTAEAFF.

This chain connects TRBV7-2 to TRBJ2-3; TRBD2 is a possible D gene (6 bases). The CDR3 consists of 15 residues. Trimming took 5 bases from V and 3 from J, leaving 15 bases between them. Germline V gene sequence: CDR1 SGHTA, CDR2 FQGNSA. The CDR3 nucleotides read TGTGCCAGCAGCAACGGGACTGTAAGGACAGATACGCAGTATTTT. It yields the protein CASSNGTVRTDTQYF.

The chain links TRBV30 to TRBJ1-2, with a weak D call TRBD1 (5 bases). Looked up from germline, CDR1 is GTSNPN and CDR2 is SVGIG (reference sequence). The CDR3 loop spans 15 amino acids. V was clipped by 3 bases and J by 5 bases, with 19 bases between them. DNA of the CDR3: TGTGCCTGGAGGCGCCTTGACGGGAGGGGATATGGCTACACCTTC. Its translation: CAWRRLDGRGYGYTF.

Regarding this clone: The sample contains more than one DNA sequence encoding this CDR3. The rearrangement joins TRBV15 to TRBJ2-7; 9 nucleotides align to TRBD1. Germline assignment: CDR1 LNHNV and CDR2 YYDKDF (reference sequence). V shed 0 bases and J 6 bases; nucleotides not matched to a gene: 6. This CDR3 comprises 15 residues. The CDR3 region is CATSRDRDRVSEQYF. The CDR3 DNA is TGTGCCACCAGCAGAGATAGGGACAGGGTGAGCGAGCAGTACTTC.

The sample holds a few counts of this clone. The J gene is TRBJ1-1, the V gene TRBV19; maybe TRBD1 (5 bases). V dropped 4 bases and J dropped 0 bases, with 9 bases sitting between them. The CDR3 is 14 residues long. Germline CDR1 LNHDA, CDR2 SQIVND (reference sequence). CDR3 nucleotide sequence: TGTGCCAGTAGTAGGACATACATGAACACTGAAGCTTTCTTT. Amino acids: CASSRTYMNTEAFF.

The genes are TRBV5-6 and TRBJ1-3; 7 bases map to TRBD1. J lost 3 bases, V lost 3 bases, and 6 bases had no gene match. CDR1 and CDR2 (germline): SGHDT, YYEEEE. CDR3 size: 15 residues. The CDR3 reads CASSSQGDHGNTIYF. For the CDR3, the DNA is TGTGCCAGCAGCTCTCAGGGGGATCATGGAAACACCATATATTTT.

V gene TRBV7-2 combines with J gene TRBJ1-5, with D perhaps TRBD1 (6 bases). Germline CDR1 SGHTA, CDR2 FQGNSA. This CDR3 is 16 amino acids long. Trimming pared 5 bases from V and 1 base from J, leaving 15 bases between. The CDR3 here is CASSRGGQTSNQPQHF. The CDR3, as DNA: TGTGCCAGCAGCCGAGGGGGGCAGACCAGCAATCAGCCCCAGCATTTT.

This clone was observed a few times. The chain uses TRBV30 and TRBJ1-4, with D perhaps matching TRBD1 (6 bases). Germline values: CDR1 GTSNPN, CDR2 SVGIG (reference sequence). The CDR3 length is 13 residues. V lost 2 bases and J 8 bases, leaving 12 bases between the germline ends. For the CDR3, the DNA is TGTGCCTGGAGTACAGGGTTTGGAGAAAAACTGTTTTTT. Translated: CAWSTGFGEKLFF.

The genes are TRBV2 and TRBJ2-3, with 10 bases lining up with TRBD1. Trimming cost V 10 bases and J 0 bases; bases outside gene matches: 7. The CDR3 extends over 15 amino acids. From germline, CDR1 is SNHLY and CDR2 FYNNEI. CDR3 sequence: CATERQGASTDTQYF. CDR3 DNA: TGTGCCACGGAGCGACAGGGGGCGAGCACAGATACGCAGTATTTT.

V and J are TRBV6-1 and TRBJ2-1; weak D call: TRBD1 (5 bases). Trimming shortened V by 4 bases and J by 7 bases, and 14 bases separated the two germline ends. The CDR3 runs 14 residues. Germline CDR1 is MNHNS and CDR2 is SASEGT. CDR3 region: CASSVDQGRNEQFF. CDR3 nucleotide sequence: TGTGCCAGCAGTGTAGACCAGGGTCGGAATGAGCAGTTCTTC.

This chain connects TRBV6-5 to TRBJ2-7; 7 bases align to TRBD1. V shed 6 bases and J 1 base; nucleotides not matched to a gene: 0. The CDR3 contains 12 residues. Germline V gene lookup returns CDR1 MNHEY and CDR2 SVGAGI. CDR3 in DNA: TGTGCCAGCAGGGACAGGTCCTACGAGCAGTACTTC. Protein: CASRDRSYEQYF.

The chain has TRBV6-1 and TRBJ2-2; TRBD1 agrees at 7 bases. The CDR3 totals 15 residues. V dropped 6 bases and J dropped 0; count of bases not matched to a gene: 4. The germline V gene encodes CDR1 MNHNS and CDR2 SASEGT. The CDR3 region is CASSPGTANTGELFF. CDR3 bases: TGTGCCAGCAGCCCCGGGACAGCGAACACCGGGGAGCTGTTTTTT.

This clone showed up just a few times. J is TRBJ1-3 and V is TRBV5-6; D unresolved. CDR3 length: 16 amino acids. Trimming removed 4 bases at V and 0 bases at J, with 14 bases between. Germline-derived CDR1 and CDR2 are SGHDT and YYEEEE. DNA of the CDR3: TGTGCCAGCAGCGCCGGGCAGGCGAACTCTGGAAACACCATATATTTT. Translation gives CASSAGQANSGNTIYF.

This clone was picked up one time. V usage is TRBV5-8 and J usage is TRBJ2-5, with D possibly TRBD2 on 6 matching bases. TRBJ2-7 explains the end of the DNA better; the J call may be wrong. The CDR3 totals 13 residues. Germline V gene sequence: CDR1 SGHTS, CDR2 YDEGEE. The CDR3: CASSLSWGGEQYF. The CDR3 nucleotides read TGTGCCAGCAGCTTGTCGTGGGGAGGCGAGCAGTACTTC.

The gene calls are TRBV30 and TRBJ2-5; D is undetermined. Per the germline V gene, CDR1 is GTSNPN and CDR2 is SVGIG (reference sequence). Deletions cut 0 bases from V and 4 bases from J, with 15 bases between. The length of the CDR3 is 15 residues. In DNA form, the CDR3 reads TGTGCCTGGAGTGTACCAACGGCAGCTCGAGAGACCCAGTACTTC. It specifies CAWSVPTAARETQYF.

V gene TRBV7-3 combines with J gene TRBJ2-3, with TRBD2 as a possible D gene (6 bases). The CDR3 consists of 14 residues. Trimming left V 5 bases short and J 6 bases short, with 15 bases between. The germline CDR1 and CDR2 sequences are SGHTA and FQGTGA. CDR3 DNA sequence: TGTGCCAGCAGCCGAAACCCACGGGAGGATACGCAGTATTTT. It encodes CASSRNPREDTQYF. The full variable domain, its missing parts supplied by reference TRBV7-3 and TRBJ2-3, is GAGVSQTPSNKVTEKGKYVELRCDPISGHTALYWYRQSLGQGPEFLIYFQGTGAADDSGLPNDRFFAVRPEGSVSTLKIQRTERGDSAVYLCASSRNPREDTQYFGPGTRLTVL.

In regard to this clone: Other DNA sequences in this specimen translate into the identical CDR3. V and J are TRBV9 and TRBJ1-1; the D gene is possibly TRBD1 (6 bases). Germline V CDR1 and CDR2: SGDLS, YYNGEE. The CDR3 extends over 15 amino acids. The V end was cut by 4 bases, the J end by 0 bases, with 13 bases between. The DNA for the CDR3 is TGTGCCAGCAGCCCGCCCGGGACACTGAACACTGAAGCTTTCTTT. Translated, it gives CASSPPGTLNTEAFF.

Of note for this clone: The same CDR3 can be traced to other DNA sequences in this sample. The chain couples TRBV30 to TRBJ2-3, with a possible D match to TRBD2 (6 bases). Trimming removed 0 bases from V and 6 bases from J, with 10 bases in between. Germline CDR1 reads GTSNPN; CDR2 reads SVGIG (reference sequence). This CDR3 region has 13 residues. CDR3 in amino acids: CAWSVRERDTQYF. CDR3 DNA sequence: TGTGCCTGGAGTGTACGGGAGCGGGATACGCAGTATTTT.

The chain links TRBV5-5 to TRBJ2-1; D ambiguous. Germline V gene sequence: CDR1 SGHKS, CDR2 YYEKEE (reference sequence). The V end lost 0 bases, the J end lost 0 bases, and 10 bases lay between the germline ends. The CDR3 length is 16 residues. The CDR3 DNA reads TGTGCCAGCAGCTTGGGTGGAACTACCTCCTACAATGAGCAGTTCTTC. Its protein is CASSLGGTTSYNEQFF.

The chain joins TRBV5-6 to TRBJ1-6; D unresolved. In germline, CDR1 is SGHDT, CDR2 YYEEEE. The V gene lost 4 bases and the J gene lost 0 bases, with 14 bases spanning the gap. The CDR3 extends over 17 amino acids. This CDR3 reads CASSRASFSSYNSPLHF. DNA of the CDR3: TGTGCCAGCAGCAGGGCCTCCTTTAGCTCCTATAATTCACCCCTCCACTTT.